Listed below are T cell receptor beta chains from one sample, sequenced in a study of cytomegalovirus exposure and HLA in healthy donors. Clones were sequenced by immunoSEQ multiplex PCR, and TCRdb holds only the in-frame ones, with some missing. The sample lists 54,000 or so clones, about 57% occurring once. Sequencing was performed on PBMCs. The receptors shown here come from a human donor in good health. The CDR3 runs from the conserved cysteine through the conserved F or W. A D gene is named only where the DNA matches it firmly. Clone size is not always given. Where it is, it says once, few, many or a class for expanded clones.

TGCGCCAGCAGCTGGTCCCCGAGCGGCGGGGACTCCTACGAGCAGTACTTC CASSWSPSGGDSYEQYF TRBV5-1 NA TRBJ2-7 NA
TGTGCCATCAGTGAGTCCGGGGGAGCGAACACTGAAGCTTTCTTT CAISESGGANTEAFF TRBV10-3 NA TRBJ1-1 NA
TGTGCCAGCAGCCCGCCATCGGACAGGGGGGAGAGATCCCTCCACTTT CASSPPSDRGERSLHF TRBV5-4 TRBD1 TRBJ1-6 few
TGTGCCTGGGATGGGACAGGGGCTGGAAACACCATATATTTT CAWDGTGAGNTIYF TRBV30 TRBD1 TRBJ1-3 NA
TGCGCCAGCAGCTTGGGGGGCAGGGGCTCTGGCGAGCAGTACTTC CASSLGGRGSGEQYF TRBV5-1 NA TRBJ2-7 NA
TGTGCCAGCAGCTCCCTTGATCGTCGGGGCTATGGCTACACCTTC CASSSLDRRGYGYTF TRBV7-9 NA TRBJ1-2 NA
TGTGCCAGCAGTGGACGGGGAGATTTCGAGACCCAGTACTTC CASSGRGDFETQYF TRBV7-9 NA TRBJ2-5 NA
TGTGCCAGCAGCGAACAGGGGGAAAAATATCAGCCCCAGCATTTT CASSEQGEKYQPQHF TRBV7-2 TRBD1 TRBJ1-5 few
TGTGCCAGCAGCCGCAGTGGGGGGACCGCAGATACGCAGTATTTT CASSRSGGTADTQYF TRBV7-9 NA TRBJ2-3 NA
TGTGCCAGCAGTAACACAGGGGCGAATCAGCCCCAGCATTTT CASSNTGANQPQHF TRBV25-1 TRBD1 TRBJ1-5 NA
TGCAGGGGACAGGTGTATAGCAATCAGCCCCAGCATTTT CRGQVYSNQPQHF TRBV29-1 TRBD1 TRBJ1-5 NA
TGCGCCAGCAGCCAAGAACGGCGGGGCTCTGGAAACACCATATATTTT CASSQERRGSGNTIYF TRBV4-3 NA TRBJ1-3 few
TGTGCTAGTGGTTTGTCCCTGGGACAGGGCGCCTACAATGAGCAGTTCTTC CASGLSLGQGAYNEQFF TRBV12-5 TRBD1 TRBJ2-1 NA
TGTGCCAGCAGCTTAGTGACAGATTACTATGGCTACACCTTC CASSLVTDYYGYTF TRBV5-8 NA TRBJ1-2 NA
TGCGCCAGCAGCGCCCTTGCAGGGGGACCCTACGAGCAGTACTTC CASSALAGGPYEQYF TRBV5-1 TRBD1 TRBJ2-7 NA
TGTGCCAGCAGTTACTCGGGTACTCCTTCGGGGACCCAGTACTTC CASSYSGTPSGTQYF TRBV6-5 NA TRBJ2-5 NA
TGCGCCAGCAGCCGATGGACTAGCGGGGGGGGTGAGCAGTTCTTC CASSRWTSGGGEQFF TRBV5-1 TRBD2 TRBJ2-1 NA
TGTGCCAGCAGCTCCCTCAGGGGCCGGGGAAACACCATATATTTT CASSSLRGRGNTIYF TRBV11-2 NA TRBJ1-3 NA
TGTGCCTGGAGTTTGGGGCTGGACACTGAAGCTTTCTTT CAWSLGLDTEAFF TRBV30 NA TRBJ1-1 NA
TGCGCCAGCAGCTTCGGGGGCGGGGGGGCAACAGATACGCAGTATTTT CASSFGGGGATDTQYF TRBV5-1 TRBD2 TRBJ2-3 few
TGTGCCAGCAGCCTAGCGGGGATAGGCACCGGGGAGCTGTTTTTT CASSLAGIGTGELFF TRBV25-1 TRBD2 TRBJ2-2 NA
TGTGCCAGCAGCTTAGCCGGACAGACCTACGAGCAGTACTTC CASSLAGQTYEQYF TRBV7-2 NA TRBJ2-7 NA
TGTGCCAGTAGTGTTCGAAGCAGGGTATCTAACTATGGCTACACCTTC CASSVRSRVSNYGYTF TRBV19 NA TRBJ1-2 few
TGTGCCAGCAGTAAGGACTTCCTGAACACCGGGGAGCTGTTTTTT CASSKDFLNTGELFF TRBV11-2 NA TRBJ2-2 NA
TGTGCCAGCAGCTTAGTGGCACAGGGGGTGGGCGAGCAGTACTTC CASSLVAQGVGEQYF TRBV7-2 TRBD1 TRBJ2-7 few
TGCGCCAGCAGCCAAGACTTACGGGGCTACAATGAGCAGTTCTTC CASSQDLRGYNEQFF TRBV4-3 NA TRBJ2-1 few
TGCGCCAGCAGCCTCCGACAGGGAACCTTCTCTGGAAACACCATATATTTT CASSLRQGTFSGNTIYF TRBV4-3 TRBD1 TRBJ1-3 NA
TGCGCCAGCAGCTTGGCAGGGGGCGCGGCGGGAAACACCATATATTTT CASSLAGGAAGNTIYF TRBV5-1 TRBD1 TRBJ1-3 NA
TGTGCCAATTCGGGACACCGAGGCCCGAATGAAAAACTGTTTTTT CANSGHRGPNEKLFF TRBV25-1 NA TRBJ1-4 NA